This T cell receptor (beta chain) stems from a study of shared clonotypes between healthy human individuals. It was about 210 ng DNA, about 30,000 T cell genomes, that sorted-subset replicate PCRs used. Only in-frame clones appear in the TCRdb table, and some are missing; sequencing was by immunoSEQ multiplex PCR. The data show millions of clones, roughly 93% seen once. Only a few counts were recorded for this clone. Germline V gene sequence: CDR1 MNHNY, CDR2 SVGAGI (reference sequence). This CDR3 is 15 amino acids long. Trimming took off 5 bases at V and 4 bases at J, with 15 bases between the two ends.

The specimen sequenced was naive CD4+ T cells from PBMCs. Stated subset: CD45RA+ positively selected. The receptor comes from a man younger than 30 in good health. Some clones in this sample may be carry-over from other donors' samples. This chain links TRBV6-6 with TRBJ1-5, with D possibly being TRBD1 (5 bases). CDR3 sequence (DNA): TGTGCCAGCAGTCAACACGGGGGGAGAAATCAGCCCCAGCATTTT. It codes for CASSQHGGRNQPQHF.